This TCR beta chain was obtained from a study of regulatory T cells in long-lasting Graves disease. Comment on this clonotype: Antigen: not known.

Time point defined: newly diagnosed GD, antithyroid drugs for less than 3 months. Following extraction of RNA from PBMCs, that RNA was used to make the TCR library. The patients included were those that came from an endocrinology department in Xi'an, China. Study-wide results and limits: Persistent disease favored TRBV28, TRBJ1-2 and TRBJ2-5.

Through Arm-PCR of CDR3 regions and iRepertoire HTBI primers, TCR beta libraries were built. TCRdb redid the calling of the multiplex PCR reads with MiXCR, one entry per CDR3 protein. The sample holds 400,000 to 500,000 distinct CDR3 sequences, 15% to 20% seen once. This CDR3 is built from 16 residues. The germline V gene has CDR1 MNHEY and CDR2 SMNVEV (reference sequence). Trimming removed 3 bases from V and 2 bases from J; junction bases left unmatched: 4. These sequences were also reported in another study, on T cells in Graves' hyperthyroidism and ophthalmopathy. From that paper: Patients aged 18 to 65 had newly diagnosed hyperthyroidism lasting under 2 months. A model using 13 V-J features told ophthalmopathy apart from stable hyperthyroidism.

The origin of this receptor is a young woman with Graves disease. The sample consisted of peripheral blood mononuclear cells (PBMCs), taken at new diagnosis, from a patient treated with antithyroid drugs. This chain links TRBV27 with TRBJ2-1, with 10 bases identical to TRBD1. Written as DNA, the CDR3 is TGTGCCAGCAGTTTCCCGACAGGGGGCACCTACAATGAGCAGTTCTTC. Its protein is CASSFPTGGTYNEQFF.